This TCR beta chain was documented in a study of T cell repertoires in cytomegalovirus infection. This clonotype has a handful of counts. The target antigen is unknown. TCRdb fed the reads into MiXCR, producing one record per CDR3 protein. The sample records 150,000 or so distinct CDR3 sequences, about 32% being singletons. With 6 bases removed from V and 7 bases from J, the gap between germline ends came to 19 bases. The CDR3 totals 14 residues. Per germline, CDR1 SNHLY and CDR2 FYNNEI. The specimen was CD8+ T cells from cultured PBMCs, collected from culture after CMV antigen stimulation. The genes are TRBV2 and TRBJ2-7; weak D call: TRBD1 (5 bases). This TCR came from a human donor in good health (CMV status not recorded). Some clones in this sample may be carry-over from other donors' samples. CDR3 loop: CASSKTANLGEQYF. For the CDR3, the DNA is TGTGCCAGCAGCAAGACAGCCAACTTGGGGGAGCAGTACTTC.